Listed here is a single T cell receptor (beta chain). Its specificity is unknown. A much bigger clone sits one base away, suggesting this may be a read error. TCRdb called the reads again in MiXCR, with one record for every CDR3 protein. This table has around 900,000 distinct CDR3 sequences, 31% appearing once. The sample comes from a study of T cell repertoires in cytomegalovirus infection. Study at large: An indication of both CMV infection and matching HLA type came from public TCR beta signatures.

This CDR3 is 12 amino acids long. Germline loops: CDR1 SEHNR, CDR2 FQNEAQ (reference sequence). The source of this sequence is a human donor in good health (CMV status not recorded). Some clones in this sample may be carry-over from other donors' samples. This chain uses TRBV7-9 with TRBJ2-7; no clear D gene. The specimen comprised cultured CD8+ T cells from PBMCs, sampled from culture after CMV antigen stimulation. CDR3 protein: CASSYLGAEHYF. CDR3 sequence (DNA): TGTGCCAGCAGCTACCTTGGAGCCGAGCATTACTTC.